This T cell receptor (beta chain) was captured by sequencing in a study of blood T cell dynamics during melanoma immunotherapy. Time point in this sample: week 3, after first cycle of checkpoint inhibitor. Samples come from before therapy and from week 3 after the first blockade cycle. Germline V gene sequence: CDR1 MNHEY, CDR2 SVGAGI. This CDR3 has 15 residues. V lost 6 bases, J lost 3 bases, and 8 bases stayed unmatched. Sequencing was performed with immunoSEQ multiplex PCR; in TCRdb, only in-frame clones are kept and a portion is missing. The sample shows about 11,000 clones, more than 70% of them seen only once.

This clonotype was obtained from a human donor with melanoma. This chain uses TRBV6-5 with TRBJ1-1, with TRBD1 matching 9 bases. This material consisted of blood, taken from a patient treated with checkpoint blockade. CDR3 amino acids: CASRPTGGMDTEAFF. The CDR3 bases are TGTGCCAGCAGACCTACAGGGGGCATGGACACTGAAGCTTTCTTT.